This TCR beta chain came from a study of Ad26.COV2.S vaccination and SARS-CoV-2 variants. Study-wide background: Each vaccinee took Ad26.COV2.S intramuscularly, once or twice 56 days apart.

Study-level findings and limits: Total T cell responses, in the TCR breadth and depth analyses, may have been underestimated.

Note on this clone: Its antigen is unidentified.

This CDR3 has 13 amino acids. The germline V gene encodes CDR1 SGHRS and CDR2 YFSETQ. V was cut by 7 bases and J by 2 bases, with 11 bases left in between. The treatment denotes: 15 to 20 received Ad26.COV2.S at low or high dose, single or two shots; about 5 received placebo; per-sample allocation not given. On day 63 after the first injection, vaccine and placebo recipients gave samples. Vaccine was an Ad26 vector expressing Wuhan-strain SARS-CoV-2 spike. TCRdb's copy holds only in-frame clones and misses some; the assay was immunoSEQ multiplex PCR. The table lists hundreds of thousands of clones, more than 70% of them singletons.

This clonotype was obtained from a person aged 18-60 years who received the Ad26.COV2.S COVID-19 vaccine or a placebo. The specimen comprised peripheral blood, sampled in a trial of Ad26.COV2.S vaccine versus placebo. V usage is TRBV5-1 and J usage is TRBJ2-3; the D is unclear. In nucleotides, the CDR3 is TGCGCCAGCCAACTTCGCCTCACAGATACGCAGTATTTT. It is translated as CASQLRLTDTQYF.